Below are 14 T cell receptor beta chains sequenced from a single sample in a study of shared clonotypes between healthy human individuals (dated by TCRdb to the early 2020s). The protocol used for the library was the immunoSEQ multiplex PCR assay. The table comes from immuneACCESS by way of TCRdb, which keeps in-frame sequences with V and J called. Part of the clones is missing from these tables; in studies checked, under half for an unresolved V gene and the rest for unknown reasons. The sample records more than 1,200,000 clones, 97% to 99% of which are singletons. The top ten hold approximately 0.38% of the sample. Sequenced sample: naive CD4+ T cells sorted from blood. According to the study, the label for this sample's cell subset or site signals: CD45RA+ positively selected. The receptors were gathered from a man aged 30 to 45 in good health.

The chain combines TRBV7-6 with TRBJ1-2; D might be TRBD1 (6 bases). Germline CDR1 reads SGHVS; CDR2 reads FNYEAQ. V gave up 5 bases and J gave up 6 bases, with 16 bases separating them. The length of the CDR3 is 14 residues. The CDR3 spells CASSQYNRDDGYTF. The CDR3, as DNA: TGTGCCAGCAGCCAATATAACAGGGATGATGGCTACACCTTC. Full variable domain (missing parts from reference TRBV7-6 and TRBJ1-2): GAGVSQSPRYKVTKRGQDVALRCDPISGHVSLYWYRQALGQGPEFLTYFNYEAQQDKSGLPNDRFSAERPEGSISTLTIQRTEQRDSAMYRCASSQYNRDDGYTFGSGTRLTVV.

This chain joins TRBV2 and TRBJ2-7; weak D call: TRBD1 (5 bases). Germline CDR1 reads SNHLY; CDR2 reads FYNNEI. Trimming cost V 0 bases and J 12 bases, with 12 bases left between them. This CDR3 contains 12 residues. CDR3 in DNA: TGTGCCAGCAGTGAAGCGTCGACAGCGCTGTACTTC. Encoded protein: CASSEASTALYF.

V is TRBV18 and J is TRBJ1-4; weak D call: TRBD1 (5 bases). The CDR3 consists of 14 residues. V lost 4 bases to trimming and J lost 6 bases, with 12 bases between them. The germline gives CDR1 KGHSH, CDR2 LQKENI. The CDR3 bases are TGTGCCAGCTCACACGGGACGGCAGATGAAAAACTGTTTTTT. This sequence encodes CASSHGTADEKLFF.

The CDR3 DNA reads TGTGCCAGCAGCTTTGGACAGGGAACACAAATATTTGGCGGGCAGTTCTTC. Protein product: CASSFGQGTQIFGGQFF. V gene TRBV5-4 combines with J gene TRBJ2-1; 8 bases match TRBD1. Germline values: CDR1 SGHNT, CDR2 YYREEE (reference sequence). The CDR3 extends over 17 amino acids. V trimming: 2 bases; J trimming: 12 bases; junction bases outside the gene matches: 19.

The rearrangement uses TRBV5-1 and TRBJ2-5; 7 nucleotides line up with TRBD2. This CDR3 is built from 17 residues. J lost 4 bases, V lost 5 bases, and 17 bases had no gene match. Germline V gives CDR1 SGHRS, CDR2 YFSETQ. The CDR3 region has the DNA TGCGCCAGCAGGTTTGGGTTGTTGGCTAGCGGTGGAGAGACCCAGTACTTC. Its translation: CASRFGLLASGGETQYF.

This chain links TRBV11-2 with TRBJ2-1; the D is unclear. CDR1 is SGHAT and CDR2 is FQNNGV in the germline V gene. Trimming shortened V by 4 bases and J by 4 bases, and 8 bases separated the two germline ends. This CDR3 contains 13 residues. The DNA of the CDR3 is TGTGCCAGCAGCTCCTATAGGTACAATGAGCAGTTCTTC. Protein product: CASSSYRYNEQFF.

The V gene is TRBV29-1, the J gene TRBJ1-4; D is perhaps TRBD1 (6 bases). The CDR3 extends over 14 amino acids. The germline V gene has CDR1 SQVTM and CDR2 ANQGSEA. Trimming removed 4 bases from V and 5 bases from J, with 14 bases in between. The CDR3 DNA reads TGCAGCGTTGGTCGGGACACCACGAATGAAAAACTGTTTTTT. Translation gives CSVGRDTTNEKLFF.

This chain uses TRBV9 with TRBJ2-1; TRBD2 aligns across 12 bases. CDR1 is SGDLS and CDR2 is YYNGEE in the germline V gene. The CDR3 sequence is 18 residues long. Trimming at V came to 0 bases and at J to 4 bases, leaving 8 bases not matched to a gene. The CDR3 DNA reads TGTGCCAGCAGCGTAGACGGACTAGCGGGACGAAATTACAATGAGCAGTTCTTC. Residues: CASSVDGLAGRNYNEQFF.

This clone was counted once. This chain joins TRBV5-1 and TRBJ2-5, with TRBD2 identical over 10 bases. The CDR3 contains 16 residues. From germline, CDR1 is SGHRS and CDR2 YFSETQ. The trim removed 0 bases at V and 5 bases at J, leaving 7 bases unmatched. This CDR3 is CASSLDGSGRWETQYF. CDR3 DNA sequence: TGCGCCAGCAGCTTGGACGGTAGCGGGAGGTGGGAGACCCAGTACTTC.

The chain links TRBV6-5 to TRBJ2-5; D remains unclear. The CDR3 has 13 amino acids. Germline CDR1 reads MNHEY; CDR2 reads SVGAGI. Trimming took off 8 bases at V and 7 bases at J, with 17 bases between the two ends. The CDR3, as DNA: TGTGCCAGCTCCCCCGCTGATCGTGGGACCCAGTACTTC. This sequence encodes CASSPADRGTQYF.

On this clone: Other DNA sequences within the sample encode an identical CDR3. The chain is built from TRBV29-1 and TRBJ1-2; D uncertain. Germline V CDR1 and CDR2: SQVTM, ANQGSEA. This CDR3 spans 12 amino acids. The V end lost 5 bases, the J end lost 0 bases, and 7 bases lay between the germline ends. CDR3 sequence reads: CSVTGANYGYTF. The CDR3 DNA is TGCAGCGTTACTGGAGCTAACTATGGCTACACCTTC.

About this clone itself: The same CDR3 is also encoded by other DNA sequences in this sample. This chain links TRBV7-9 with TRBJ1-5; TRBD1 matches at 11 bases. Germline-derived CDR1 and CDR2 are SEHNR and FQNEAQ (reference sequence). CDR3 length: 16 amino acids. The ends lost 5 bases at V and 3 bases at J; junction bases unmatched: 6. This CDR3 is CASSQGTGGSNQPQHF. CDR3 sequence (DNA): TGTGCCAGCAGCCAGGGGACAGGGGGGTCCAATCAGCCCCAGCATTTT.

The chain is built from TRBV15 and TRBJ2-5; tentatively, D is TRBD2 (6 bases). The germline CDR1 and CDR2 sequences are LNHNV and YYDKDF (reference sequence). This CDR3 has 14 residues. Trimming removed 6 bases at V and 1 base at J, with 12 bases between. This CDR3 reads CATRGRTFQETQYF. DNA for the CDR3: TGTGCCACCAGAGGGAGGACCTTCCAAGAGACCCAGTACTTC.

CDR3 sequence (DNA): TGTGCCAGCGGATTTAGCGGGAGGGGTCTTGGCAATGAGCAGTTCTTC. Protein product: CASGFSGRGLGNEQFF. The rearrangement uses TRBV28 and TRBJ2-1; 11 bases are shared with TRBD2. This CDR3 comprises 16 residues. Germline CDR1 and CDR2: MDHEN and SYDVKM. Germline trimming cut 8 bases from V and 6 bases from J; bases unmatched to any gene: 12.